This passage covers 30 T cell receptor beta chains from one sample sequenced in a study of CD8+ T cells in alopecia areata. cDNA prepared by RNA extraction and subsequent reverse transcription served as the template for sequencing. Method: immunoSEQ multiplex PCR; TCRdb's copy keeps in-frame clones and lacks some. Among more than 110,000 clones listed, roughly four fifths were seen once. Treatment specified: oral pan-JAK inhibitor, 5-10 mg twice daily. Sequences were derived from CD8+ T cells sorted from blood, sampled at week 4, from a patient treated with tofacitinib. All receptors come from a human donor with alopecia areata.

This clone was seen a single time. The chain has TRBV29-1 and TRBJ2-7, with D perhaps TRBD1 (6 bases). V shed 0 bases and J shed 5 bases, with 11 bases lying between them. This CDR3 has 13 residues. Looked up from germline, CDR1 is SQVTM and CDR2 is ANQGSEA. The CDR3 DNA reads TGCAGCGTTGAAGATCCCGGGACACACGAGCAGTACTTC. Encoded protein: CSVEDPGTHEQYF.

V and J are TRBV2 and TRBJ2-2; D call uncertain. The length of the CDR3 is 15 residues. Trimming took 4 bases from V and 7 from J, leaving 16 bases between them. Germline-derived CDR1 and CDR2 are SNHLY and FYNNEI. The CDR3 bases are TGTGCCAGCAGTGTAACGGCCCACGTTGGCGGGGAGCTGTTTTTT. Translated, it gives CASSVTAHVGGELFF.

In nucleotides, the CDR3 is TGTGCCAGCAGCTCCCTTGCGGGGCTTAGCACAGATACGCAGTATTTT. As protein: CASSSLAGLSTDTQYF. The chain recombines TRBV11-2 with TRBJ2-3; weak D call: TRBD2 (6 bases). V lost 4 bases and J lost 0, with 14 bases in between. The germline gives CDR1 SGHAT, CDR2 FQNNGV. The CDR3 has 16 amino acids.

In DNA form, the CDR3 reads TGTGCCAGCAGCCGCGAACCGGGACAGGCCCAAGAGACCCAGTACTTC. This sequence encodes CASSREPGQAQETQYF. The genes are TRBV7-9 and TRBJ2-5; 8 bases match TRBD1. J lost 1 base, V lost 5 bases, and 9 bases had no gene match. Germline CDR1 SEHNR, CDR2 FQNEAQ (reference sequence). This CDR3 has 16 amino acids.

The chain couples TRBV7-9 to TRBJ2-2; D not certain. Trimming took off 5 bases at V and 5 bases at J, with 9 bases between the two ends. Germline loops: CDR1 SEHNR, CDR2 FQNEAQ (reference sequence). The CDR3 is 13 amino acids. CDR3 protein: CASSQMGTGELFF. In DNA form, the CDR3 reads TGTGCCAGCAGCCAGATGGGGACCGGGGAGCTGTTTTTT.

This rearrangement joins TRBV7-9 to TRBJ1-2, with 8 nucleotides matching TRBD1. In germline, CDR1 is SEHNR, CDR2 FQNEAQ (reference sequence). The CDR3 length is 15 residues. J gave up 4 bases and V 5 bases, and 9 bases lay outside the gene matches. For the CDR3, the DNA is TGTGCCAGCAGCACTACACTCCAGGGGGCCTATGGCTACACCTTC. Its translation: CASSTTLQGAYGYTF.

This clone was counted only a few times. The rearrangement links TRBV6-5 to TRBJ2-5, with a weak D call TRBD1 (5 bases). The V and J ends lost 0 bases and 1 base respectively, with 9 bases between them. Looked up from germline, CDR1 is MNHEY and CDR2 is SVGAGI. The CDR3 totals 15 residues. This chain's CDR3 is CASSYSRTIQETQYF. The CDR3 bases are TGTGCCAGCAGTTACTCGAGGACAATCCAAGAGACCCAGTACTTC.

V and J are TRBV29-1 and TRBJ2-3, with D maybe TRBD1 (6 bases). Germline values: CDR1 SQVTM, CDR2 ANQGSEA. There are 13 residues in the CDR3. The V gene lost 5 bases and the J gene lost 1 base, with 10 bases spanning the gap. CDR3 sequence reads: CSVFAGGTDTQYF. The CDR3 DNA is TGCAGCGTTTTTGCAGGGGGCACAGATACGCAGTATTTT.

For the CDR3, the DNA is TGCGCCAGCAGCTCCGGGACCAGCCATAATTCACCCCTCCACTTT. The encoded protein is CASSSGTSHNSPLHF. This chain links TRBV5-1 with TRBJ1-6, with TRBD1 as a possible D gene (5 bases). This CDR3 contains 15 residues. V lost 3 bases and J 5 bases, leaving 12 bases between the germline ends. From germline, CDR1 is SGHRS and CDR2 YFSETQ.

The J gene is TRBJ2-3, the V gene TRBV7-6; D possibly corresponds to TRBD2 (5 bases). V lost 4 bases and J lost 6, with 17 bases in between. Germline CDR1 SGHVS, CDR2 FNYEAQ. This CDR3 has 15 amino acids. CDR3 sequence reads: CASSSPNVERDTQYF. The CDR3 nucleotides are TGTGCCAGCAGCTCCCCAAACGTAGAGCGGGATACGCAGTATTTT.

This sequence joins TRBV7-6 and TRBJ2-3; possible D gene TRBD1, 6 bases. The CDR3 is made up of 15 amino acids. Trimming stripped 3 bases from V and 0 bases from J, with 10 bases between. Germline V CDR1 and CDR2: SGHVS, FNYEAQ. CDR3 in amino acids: CASSFKQGSTDTQYF. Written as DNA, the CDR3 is TGTGCCAGCAGCTTTAAACAGGGCAGCACAGATACGCAGTATTTT.

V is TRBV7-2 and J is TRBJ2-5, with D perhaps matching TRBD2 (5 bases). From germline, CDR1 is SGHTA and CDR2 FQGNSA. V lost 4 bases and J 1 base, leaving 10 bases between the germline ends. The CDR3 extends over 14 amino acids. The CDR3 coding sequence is TGTGCCAGCAGCTCCGTACGGGGCCAAGAGACCCAGTACTTC. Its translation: CASSSVRGQETQYF.

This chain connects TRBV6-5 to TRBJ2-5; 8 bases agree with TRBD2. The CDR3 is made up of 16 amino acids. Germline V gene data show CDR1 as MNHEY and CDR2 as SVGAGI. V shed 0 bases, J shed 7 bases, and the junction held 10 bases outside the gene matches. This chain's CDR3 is CASSYSVGSGDGTQYF. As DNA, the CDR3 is TGTGCCAGCAGTTACTCAGTTGGTAGCGGGGATGGGACCCAGTACTTC.

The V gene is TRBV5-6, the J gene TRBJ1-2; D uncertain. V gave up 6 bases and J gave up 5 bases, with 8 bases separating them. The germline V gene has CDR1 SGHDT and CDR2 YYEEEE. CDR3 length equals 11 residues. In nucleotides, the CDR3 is TGTGCCAGCAAGGGAGGGTATGGCTACACCTTC. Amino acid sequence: CASKGGYGYTF.

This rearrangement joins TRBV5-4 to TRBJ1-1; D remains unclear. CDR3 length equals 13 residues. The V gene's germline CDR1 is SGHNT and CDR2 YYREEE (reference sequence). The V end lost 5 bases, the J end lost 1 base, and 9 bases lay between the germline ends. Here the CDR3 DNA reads TGTGCCAGCAGGACCGAATCGAACACTGAAGCTTTCTTT. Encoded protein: CASRTESNTEAFF.

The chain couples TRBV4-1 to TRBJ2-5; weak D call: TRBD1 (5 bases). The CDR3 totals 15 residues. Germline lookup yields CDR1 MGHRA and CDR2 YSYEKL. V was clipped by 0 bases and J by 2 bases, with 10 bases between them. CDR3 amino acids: CASSQEQVIQETQYF. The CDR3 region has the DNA TGCGCCAGCAGCCAAGAACAGGTGATTCAAGAGACCCAGTACTTC.

Here the CDR3 reads CASSDPQGGWYEQYF. The CDR3 DNA is TGCGCCAGCAGTGATCCACAGGGGGGATGGTACGAGCAGTACTTC. This sequence joins TRBV10-2 and TRBJ2-7; TRBD1 agrees at 8 bases. Germline CDR1 reads WSHSY; CDR2 reads SAAADI. The CDR3 has 15 amino acids. The J segment lost 4 bases and the V segment lost 3 bases, leaving 8 bases of the junction unmatched.

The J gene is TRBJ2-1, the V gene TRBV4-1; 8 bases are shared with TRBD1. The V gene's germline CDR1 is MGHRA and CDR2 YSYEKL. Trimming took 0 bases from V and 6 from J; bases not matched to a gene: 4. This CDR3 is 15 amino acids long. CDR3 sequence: CASSQDSGGFNEQFF. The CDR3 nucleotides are TGCGCCAGCAGCCAAGACTCAGGGGGCTTCAATGAGCAGTTCTTC.

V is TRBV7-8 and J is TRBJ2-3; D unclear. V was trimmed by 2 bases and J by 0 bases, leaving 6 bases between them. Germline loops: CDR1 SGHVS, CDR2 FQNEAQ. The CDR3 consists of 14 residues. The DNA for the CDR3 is TGTGCCAGCAGCTTACTTGGGAGCACAGATACGCAGTATTTT. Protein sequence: CASSLLGSTDTQYF. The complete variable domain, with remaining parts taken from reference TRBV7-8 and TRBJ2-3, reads GAGVSQSPRYKVAKRGQDVALRCDPISGHVSLFWYQQALGQGPEFLTYFQNEAQLDKSGLPSDRFFAERPEGSVSTLKIQRTQQEDSAVYLCASSLLGSTDTQYFGPGTRLTVL.

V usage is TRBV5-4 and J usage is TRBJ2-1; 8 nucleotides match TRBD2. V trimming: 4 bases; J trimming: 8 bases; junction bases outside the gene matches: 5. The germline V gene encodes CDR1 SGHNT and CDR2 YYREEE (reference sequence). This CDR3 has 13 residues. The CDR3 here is CASSLFGGDEQFF. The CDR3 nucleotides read TGTGCCAGCAGCCTCTTCGGGGGGGATGAGCAGTTCTTC.

The CDR3 reads CATGDREETDTQYF. The CDR3 region has the DNA TGTGCCACCGGGGACAGGGAAGAAACAGATACGCAGTATTTT. The genes are TRBV10-3 and TRBJ2-3; 9 bases map to TRBD1. The V gene end was trimmed by 10 bases and the J gene end by 3 bases; junction bases not matched to a gene: 8. This CDR3 contains 14 residues. Per germline, CDR1 ENHRY and CDR2 SYGVKD.

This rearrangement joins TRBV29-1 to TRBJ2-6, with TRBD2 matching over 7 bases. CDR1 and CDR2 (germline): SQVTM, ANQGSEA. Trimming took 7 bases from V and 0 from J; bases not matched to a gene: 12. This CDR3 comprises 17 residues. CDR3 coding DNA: TGCAGCGCCGGGACTATTAAGGGGACCTCTGGGGCCAACGTCCTGACTTTC. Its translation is CSAGTIKGTSGANVLTF.

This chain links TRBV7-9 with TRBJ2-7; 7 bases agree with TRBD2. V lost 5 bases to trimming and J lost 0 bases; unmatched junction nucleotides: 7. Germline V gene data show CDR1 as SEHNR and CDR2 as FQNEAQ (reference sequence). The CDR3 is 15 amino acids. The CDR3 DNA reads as TGTGCCAGCAGCCCCCTGAGGGAGGGCTCCTACGAGCAGTACTTC. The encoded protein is CASSPLREGSYEQYF.

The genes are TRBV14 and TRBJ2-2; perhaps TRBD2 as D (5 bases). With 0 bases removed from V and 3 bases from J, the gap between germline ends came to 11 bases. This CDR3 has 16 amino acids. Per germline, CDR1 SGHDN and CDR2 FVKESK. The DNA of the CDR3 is TGTGCCAGCAGCCAAGACCCATCGGGGTACACCGGGGAGCTGTTTTTT. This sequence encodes CASSQDPSGYTGELFF.

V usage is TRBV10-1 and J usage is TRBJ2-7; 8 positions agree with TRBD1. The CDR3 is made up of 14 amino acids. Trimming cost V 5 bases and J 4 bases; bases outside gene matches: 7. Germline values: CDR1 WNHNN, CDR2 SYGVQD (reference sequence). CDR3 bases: TGCGCCAGCAGTCGAGGACAGGGTTGGTACGAGCAGTACTTC. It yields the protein CASSRGQGWYEQYF.

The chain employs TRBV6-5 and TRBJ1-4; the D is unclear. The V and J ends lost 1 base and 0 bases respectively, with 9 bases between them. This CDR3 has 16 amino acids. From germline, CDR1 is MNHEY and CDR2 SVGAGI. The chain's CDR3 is CASSYLRGATNEKLFF. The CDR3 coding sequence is TGTGCCAGCAGTTACTTAAGAGGAGCAACTAATGAAAAACTGTTTTTT.

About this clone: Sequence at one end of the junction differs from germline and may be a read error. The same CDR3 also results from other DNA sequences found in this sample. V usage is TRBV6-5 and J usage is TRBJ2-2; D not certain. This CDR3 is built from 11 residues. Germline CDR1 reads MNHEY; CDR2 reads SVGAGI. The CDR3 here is CASSFIGELFF. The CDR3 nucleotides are TGCGCCAGCAGTTTTATCGGGGAGCTGTTTTTT.

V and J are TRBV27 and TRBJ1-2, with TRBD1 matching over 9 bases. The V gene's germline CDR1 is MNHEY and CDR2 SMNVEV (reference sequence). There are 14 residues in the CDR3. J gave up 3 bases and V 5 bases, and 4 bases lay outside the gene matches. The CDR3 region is CASSHGQGYYGYTF. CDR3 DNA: TGTGCCAGCAGTCACGGACAGGGGTACTATGGCTACACCTTC.

Here the CDR3 reads CASSYSSGGDNEQFF. The CDR3 DNA follows: TGTGCCAGCAGTTACTCGTCGGGGGGAGACAATGAGCAGTTCTTC. The chain has TRBV6-5 and TRBJ2-1; TRBD2 matches 7 bases. J lost 5 bases, V lost 0 bases, and 4 bases had no gene match. The CDR3 length is 15 residues. Germline V lookup: CDR1 MNHEY, CDR2 SVGAGI.

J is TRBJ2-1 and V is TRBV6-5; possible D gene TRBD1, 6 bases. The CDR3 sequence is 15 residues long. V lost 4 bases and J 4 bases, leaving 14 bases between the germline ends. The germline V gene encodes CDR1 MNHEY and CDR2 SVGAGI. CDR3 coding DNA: TGTGCCAGCAGTTTCGGGACACCCGGTTACAATGAGCAGTTCTTC. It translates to CASSFGTPGYNEQFF.